Listed below are T cell receptor beta chains from one sample, sequenced in a study of OX40 agonist ivuxolimab in advanced cancers. Produced via immunoSEQ multiplex PCR; TCRdb's table is partial and in-frame only. The sample carries 65,000 or so clones, roughly 80% recorded once. The sequencing used CD4+ or CD8+ T cells sorted from blood, collected in a trial of the OX40 agonist ivuxolimab. These receptors all stem from an adult with an advanced solid tumor such as melanoma, head and neck, liver or kidney cancer. The CDR3 runs from the conserved cysteine through the conserved F or W. D genes are given only for firm matches. Not all rows give a size; the values are once, few, many and, for expanded clones, a class.

-	TRBJ2-7	-	TRBV23-1	TGCGCCAGCAGTCAAAGGTACGAGCAGTACTTC	CASSQRYEQYF
-	TRBJ1-2	-	TRBV7-2	TGTGCCAGCAGCTTAGTACGGGGGTATGGCTACACCTTC	CASSLVRGYGYTF
TRBD1	TRBJ1-2	-	TRBV19	TGTGCCAGTAGTCCCAACAGGGGGGTTAACTATGGCTACACCTTC	CASSPNRGVNYGYTF
-	TRBJ1-1	-	TRBV15	TGTGCCACCAGCAGAGGTGCCCCAGTGGGGAACACTGAAGCTTTCTTT	CATSRGAPVGNTEAFF
TRBD2	TRBJ2-3	-	TRBV5-6	TGTGCCAGCAGCTTGGAGGGTCGGGTGGGACTAAGCACAGATACGCAGTATTTT	CASSLEGRVGLSTDTQYF
TRBD1	TRBJ1-1	-	TRBV18	TGTGCCAGCTCACCTTGGGACAGGGAGAACACTGAAGCTTTCTTT	CASSPWDRENTEAFF
TRBD2	TRBJ2-2	-	TRBV4-3	TGCGCCAGCAGCCAAGATACAAGCGGGGGGAACACCGGGGAGCTGTTTTTT	CASSQDTSGGNTGELFF
-	TRBJ1-1	-	TRBV27	TGTGCCAGCAGCCCGGGGCTAGAGTACACTGAAGCTTTCTTT	CASSPGLEYTEAFF
TRBD2	TRBJ2-3	-	TRBV9	TGTGCCAGCAGCACCCTGAATAGCGGGGTCCAAAGCACAGATACGCAGTATTTT	CASSTLNSGVQSTDTQYF
-	TRBJ2-1	once	TRBV20-1	TGCAGTGCTAGCTCCTACAATGAGCAGTTCTTC	CSASSYNEQFF
-	TRBJ1-5	-	TRBV11-2	TGTGCCAGCAGCTTAGATTGGATAGGGAGCGGTCAGCCCCAGCATTTT	CASSLDWIGSGQPQHF
TRBD1	TRBJ2-7	once	TRBV6-5	TGTGCCAGCAGGCCGGGACAGGGAGGTCTCGAGCAGTACTTC	CASRPGQGGLEQYF
-	TRBJ2-7	-	TRBV18	TGTGCCAGCTCACCACCCCAGGGGTACGAGCAGTACTTC	CASSPPQGYEQYF
-	TRBJ2-3	-	TRBV2	TGTGCCAGCAGCTGGGACCATACGCAGTATTTT	CASSWDHTQYF
TRBD2	TRBJ2-1	-	TRBV11-2	TGTGCCAGCAGCCCCTGGACTAGCGGGAGAGAAGAGCAGTTCTTC	CASSPWTSGREEQFF
-	TRBJ2-6	-	TRBV5-8	TGTGCCAGCAGCCAAGCCGGGGGAACTGGGGCCAACGTCCTGACTTTC	CASSQAGGTGANVLTF
-	TRBJ1-2	-	TRBV18	TGTGCCAGCTCCTACGGGACTCTCTATGGCTACACCTTC	CASSYGTLYGYTF
-	TRBJ2-2	-	TRBV14	TGTGCCAGCAGCCAATTGGTCAGCCTTTCCGGGGAGCTGTTTTTT	CASSQLVSLSGELFF
-	TRBJ2-2	-	TRBV6-1	TGTGCCAGCAGTGACCAGCCGGGACTTAACACCGGGGAGCTGTTTTTT	CASSDQPGLNTGELFF
TRBD2	TRBJ2-1	-	TRBV29-1	TGCAGCGTAAGCGGGATACTCTACAATGAGCAGTTCTTC	CSVSGILYNEQFF
-	TRBJ2-5	once	TRBV9	TGTGCCAGCAGCATCCGGACAAGCGCGGGGACCCAGTACTTC	CASSIRTSAGTQYF
-	TRBJ2-7	-	TRBV21-1	TGTGCCAGCAGCAAAGTAATAGTCACCATCACCTACGAGCAGTACTTC	CASSKVIVTITYEQYF
-	TRBJ1-4	-	TRBV10-2	TGCGCCAGCAGTTCCTGGGACCCCACACATGAAAAACTGTTTTTT	CASSSWDPTHEKLFF